This T cell receptor beta chain was retrieved from a study of memory CD4+ T cells and cytomegalovirus serostatus. The wider study: Healthy Belgian adult donors included about nine CMV-positive and some 24 CMV-negative people.

Trimming shortened V by 1 base and J by 3 bases, and 7 bases separated the two germline ends. The CDR3 sequence is 15 residues long. Germline CDR1 MNHNS, CDR2 SASEGT. The sort gate was single viable CD3+CD4+CD8-CD45RO+ cells for memory CD4+ T cells. Serostatus was set by detecting CMV pp150, pp28, p38, p52 IgG. Data came from immunoSEQ multiplex PCR; TCRdb stores just in-frame clones and leaves some out. The sample lists under 75,000 clones, about 78% seen once, with over 0.4% in the top ten. This clonotype was obtained from an adult in good health and CMV-seronegative. Some clones in this sample may be carry-over from other donors' samples. This chain links TRBV6-1 with TRBJ1-6, with no clear D. The specimen was memory CD4+ T cells from blood. The CDR3 nucleotides read TGTGCCAGCAGTGAAGAGGCAGTCTATAATTCACCCCTCCACTTT. It codes for CASSEEAVYNSPLHF.